Sequencing of this T cell receptor (beta chain) was carried out in a study of T cell repertoires in cytomegalovirus infection. Trimming pared 7 bases from V and 3 bases from J, leaving 16 bases between. In germline, CDR1 is MDHEN, CDR2 SYDVKM. CDR3 length: 14 amino acids. TCRdb reanalysed the reads using MiXCR and keeps one entry per CDR3 protein. Among about 890,000 distinct CDR3 sequences listed, 25% to 40% were seen once. This clonotype was observed many times. Its antigen is currently unknown. Whole-study findings and limits: Clonotypes of TCR beta that were HLA-C-restricted and CMV-specific dominated the ex vivo response.

The sample consisted of cultured CD8+ T cells from PBMCs, taken from culture after CMV antigen stimulation. This chain joins TRBV28 and TRBJ2-7, with unresolved D. The source of this sequence is a human donor in good health (CMV status not recorded). Some clones in this sample may be carry-over from other donors' samples. CDR3 nucleotides: TGTGCCAGCACTACGCGGACCGCAGGCTACGAGCAGTACGTC. This codes for CASTTRTAGYEQYV.